What follows are 12 T cell receptor beta chains derived from one specimen sequenced in a study of blood T cell repertoires in COVID-19. Profiled with immunoSEQ multiplex PCR; TCRdb holds only in-frame clones, not every one. The sample lists 250,000 to 300,000 clones, around 86% occurring once. Source material: peripheral blood. The receptors were sampled from a man aged 18 to 35 with active or convalescent COVID-19.

The chain carries TRBV6-2 or TRBV6-3 and TRBJ1-1; D is uncertain. Germline V gene data show CDR1 as MNHEY and CDR2 as SVGEGT. The CDR3 extends over 13 amino acids. V lost 5 bases to trimming and J lost 0 bases, with 7 bases between them. In nucleotides, the CDR3 is TGTGCCAGCAGTGCCTTAGTGAACACTGAAGCTTTCTTT. It yields the protein CASSALVNTEAFF.

This clone was found once. This chain joins TRBV9 and TRBJ1-4; 7 bases match TRBD1. Per germline, CDR1 SGDLS and CDR2 YYNGEE. The CDR3 has 15 residues. V dropped 2 bases and J dropped 5; count of bases not matched to a gene: 6. CDR3 amino acids: CASSVGGQRNEKLFF. The CDR3 DNA reads TGTGCCAGCAGCGTTGGGGGACAGAGGAATGAAAAACTGTTTTTT.

V usage is TRBV5-5 and J usage is TRBJ1-1; D perhaps matches TRBD1 (6 bases). CDR1 is SGHKS, CDR2 YYEKEE, per germline (reference sequence). This CDR3 spans 12 amino acids. V shed 2 bases and J shed 9 bases, with 11 bases lying between them. In nucleotides, the CDR3 is TGTGCCAGCAGCTTCGGACAGAGACAAGCTTTCTTT. It encodes CASSFGQRQAFF.

The count of this clone is one. The chain couples TRBV7-3 to TRBJ2-1; TRBD1 agrees at 10 bases. CDR1 and CDR2 (germline): SGHTA, FQGTGA. This CDR3 spans 15 amino acids. V dropped 3 bases and J dropped 6; count of bases not matched to a gene: 5. The CDR3 coding sequence is TGTGCCAGCAGCTTCGGACAGGGGGACCGCAATGAGCAGTTCTTC. It specifies CASSFGQGDRNEQFF.

This chain connects TRBV5-1 to TRBJ2-1, with TRBD1 identical over 9 bases. J gave up 6 bases and V 4 bases, and 8 bases lay outside the gene matches. This CDR3 has 15 amino acids. Per germline, CDR1 SGHRS and CDR2 YFSETQ. DNA for the CDR3: TGCGCCAGCAGCAGGGACAGGGCCCTCCTCAATGAGCAGTTCTTC. Translated: CASSRDRALLNEQFF.

The V call is TRBV30, the J call TRBJ1-6; unclear D gene. The length of the CDR3 is 15 residues. Deletions cut 1 base from V and 3 bases from J, with 10 bases between. Germline CDR1 GTSNPN, CDR2 SVGIG (reference sequence). The CDR3: CAWSARFIYNSPLHF. CDR3 DNA sequence: TGTGCCTGGAGTGCCCGTTTTATCTATAATTCACCCCTCCACTTT.

This chain connects TRBV5-1 to TRBJ2-7, with 7 bases aligning to TRBD2. CDR3 length equals 16 residues. V lost 4 bases, J lost 0 bases, and 10 bases stayed unmatched. Looked up from germline, CDR1 is SGHRS and CDR2 is YFSETQ. This CDR3 reads CASSDLGGTTSYEQYF. In DNA, the CDR3 is TGCGCCAGCAGCGACCTGGGAGGGACCACCTCCTACGAGCAGTACTTC.

V gene TRBV7-2 combines with J gene TRBJ2-7, with 7 positions matching TRBD1. The V gene's germline CDR1 is SGHTA and CDR2 FQGNSA. Trimming at V came to 3 bases and at J to 5 bases, leaving 4 bases not matched to a gene. This CDR3 is built from 13 residues. CDR3 bases: TGTGCCAGCAGCTTGGACAGGCACAACGAGCAGTACTTC. Its translation is CASSLDRHNEQYF.

This clone has only one observation. This chain connects TRBV19 to TRBJ1-5; 8 bases align to TRBD1. Germline V lookup: CDR1 LNHDA, CDR2 SQIVND (reference sequence). J lost 4 bases, V lost 5 bases, and 7 bases had no gene match. CDR3 length: 15 residues. The DNA of the CDR3 is TGTGCCAGTAGTTCGGGACAGGTTTGGAATCAGCCCCAGCATTTT. Protein sequence: CASSSGQVWNQPQHF.

The chain is built from TRBV3-1 (or the pseudogene TRBV3-2) and TRBJ2-5; 7 bases are a match to TRBD1. This CDR3 is 14 amino acids long. Germline CDR1 and CDR2: LGHDT and YNNKEL (reference sequence). Trimming took 1 base from V and 3 from J; bases not matched to a gene: 2. The CDR3 DNA sequence: TGTGCCAGCAGCCAAGGACAGGGTGAAGAGACCCAGTACTTC. Translating it yields CASSQGQGEETQYF.

The chain is built from TRBV6-2 or TRBV6-3 and TRBJ1-1, with no clear D. V shed 6 bases and J shed 3 bases, with 8 bases lying between them. This CDR3 spans 12 amino acids. Germline V gene lookup returns CDR1 MNHEY and CDR2 SVGEGT. Written as DNA, the CDR3 is TGTGCCAGCAGCCTACAAGACACTGAAGCTTTCTTT. Translation: CASSLQDTEAFF.

The V and J genes are TRBV28 and TRBJ1-5, with 7 bases that match TRBD1. This CDR3 is 15 amino acids long. V lost 6 bases and J lost 9; bases outside the gene matches: 14. Germline lookup yields CDR1 MDHEN and CDR2 SYDVKM. CDR3 sequence: CASSPLGTANPPQHF. The CDR3 coding sequence is TGTGCCAGCAGCCCTTTAGGGACAGCCAACCCGCCCCAGCATTTT.